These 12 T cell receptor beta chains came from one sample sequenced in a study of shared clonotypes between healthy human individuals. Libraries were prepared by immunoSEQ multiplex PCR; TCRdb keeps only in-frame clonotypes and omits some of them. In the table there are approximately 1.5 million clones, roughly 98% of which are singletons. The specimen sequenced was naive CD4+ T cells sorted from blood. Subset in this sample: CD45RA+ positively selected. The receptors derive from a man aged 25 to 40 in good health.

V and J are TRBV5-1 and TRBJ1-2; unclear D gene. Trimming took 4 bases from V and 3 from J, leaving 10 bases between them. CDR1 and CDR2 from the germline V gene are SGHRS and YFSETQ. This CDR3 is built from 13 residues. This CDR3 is CASSAGYDYGYTF. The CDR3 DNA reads TGCGCCAGCAGCGCCGGATACGACTATGGCTACACCTTC.

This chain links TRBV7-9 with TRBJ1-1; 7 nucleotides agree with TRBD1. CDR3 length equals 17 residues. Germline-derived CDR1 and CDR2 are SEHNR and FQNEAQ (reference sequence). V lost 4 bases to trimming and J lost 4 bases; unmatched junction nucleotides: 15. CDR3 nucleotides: TGTGCCAGCAGCTCCATAGGGGGCATCGGAATGAGCACTGAAGCTTTCTTT. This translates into CASSSIGGIGMSTEAFF.

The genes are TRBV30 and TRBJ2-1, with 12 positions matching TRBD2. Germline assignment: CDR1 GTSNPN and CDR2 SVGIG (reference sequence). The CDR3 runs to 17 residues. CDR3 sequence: CSEITPRLAGEHNEQFF. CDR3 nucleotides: TGTTCGGAAATCACCCCGAGACTAGCGGGAGAGCACAATGAGCAGTTCTTC. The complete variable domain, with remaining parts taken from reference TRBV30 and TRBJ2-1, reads SQTIHQWPATLVQPVGSPLSLECTVEGTSNPNLYWYRQAAGRGLQLLFYSVGIGQISSEVPQNLSASRPQDRQFILSSKKLLLSDSGFYLCSEITPRLAGEHNEQFFGPGTRLTVL.

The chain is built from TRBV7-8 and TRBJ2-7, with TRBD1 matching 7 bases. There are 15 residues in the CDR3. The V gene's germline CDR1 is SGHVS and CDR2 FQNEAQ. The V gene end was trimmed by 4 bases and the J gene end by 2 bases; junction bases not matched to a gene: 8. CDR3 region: CASSSPGTATYEQYF. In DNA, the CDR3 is TGTGCCAGCAGCTCGCCCGGGACAGCAACCTACGAGCAGTACTTC.

This chain's CDR3 is CASSYTGTQYF. The DNA for the CDR3 is TGTGCCAGCTCGTATACGGGGACCCAGTACTTC. V usage is TRBV18 and J usage is TRBJ2-5; D not resolved. Germline assignment: CDR1 KGHSH and CDR2 LQKENI. V lost 6 bases and J 7 bases, leaving 9 bases between the germline ends. This CDR3 contains 11 residues.

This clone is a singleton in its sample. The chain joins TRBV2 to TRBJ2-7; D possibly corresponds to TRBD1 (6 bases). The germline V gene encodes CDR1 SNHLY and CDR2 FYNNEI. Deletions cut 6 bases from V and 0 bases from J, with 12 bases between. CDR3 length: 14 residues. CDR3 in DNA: TGTGCCAGCAGGGACAGTCAACTCTCCTACGAGCAGTACTTC. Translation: CASRDSQLSYEQYF.

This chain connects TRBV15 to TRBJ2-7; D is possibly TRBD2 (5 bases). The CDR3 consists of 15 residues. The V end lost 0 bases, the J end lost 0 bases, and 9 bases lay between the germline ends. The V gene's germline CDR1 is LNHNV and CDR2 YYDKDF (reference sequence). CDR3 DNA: TGTGCCACCAGCAGAGATAAGCGGCCCTCCTACGAGCAGTACTTC. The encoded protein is CATSRDKRPSYEQYF.

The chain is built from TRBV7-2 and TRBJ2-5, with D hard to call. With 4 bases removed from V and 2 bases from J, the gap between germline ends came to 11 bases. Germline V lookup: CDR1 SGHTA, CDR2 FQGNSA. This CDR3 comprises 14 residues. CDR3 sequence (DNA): TGTGCCAGCAGCTCCCTCCGAATGCAAGAGACCCAGTACTTC. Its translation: CASSSLRMQETQYF.

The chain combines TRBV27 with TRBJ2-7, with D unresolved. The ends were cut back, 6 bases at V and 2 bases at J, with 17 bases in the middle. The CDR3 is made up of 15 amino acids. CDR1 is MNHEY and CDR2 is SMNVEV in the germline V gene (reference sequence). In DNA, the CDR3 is TGTGCCAGCAGGTCCCTCCCTCCAGGCGCCTACGAGCAGTACTTC. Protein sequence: CASRSLPPGAYEQYF.

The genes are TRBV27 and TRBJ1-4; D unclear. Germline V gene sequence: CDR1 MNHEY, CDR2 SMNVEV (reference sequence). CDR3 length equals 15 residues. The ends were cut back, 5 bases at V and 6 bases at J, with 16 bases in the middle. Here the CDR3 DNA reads TGTGCCAGCAGTCGAACGATCCGGGTGGATGAAAAACTGTTTTTT. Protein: CASSRTIRVDEKLFF.

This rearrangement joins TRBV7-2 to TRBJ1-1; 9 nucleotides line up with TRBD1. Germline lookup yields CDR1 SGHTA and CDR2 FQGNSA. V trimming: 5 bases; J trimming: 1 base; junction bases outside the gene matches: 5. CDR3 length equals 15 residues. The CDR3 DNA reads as TGTGCCAGCAGCACTCGGACAGGGGAGAACACTGAAGCTTTCTTT. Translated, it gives CASSTRTGENTEAFF. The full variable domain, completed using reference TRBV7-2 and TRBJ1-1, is GAGVSQSPSNKVTEKGKDVELRCDPISGHTALYWYRQSLGQGLEFLIYFQGNSAPDKSGLPSDRFSAERTGGSVSTLTIQRTQQEDSAVYLCASSTRTGENTEAFFGQGTRLTVV.

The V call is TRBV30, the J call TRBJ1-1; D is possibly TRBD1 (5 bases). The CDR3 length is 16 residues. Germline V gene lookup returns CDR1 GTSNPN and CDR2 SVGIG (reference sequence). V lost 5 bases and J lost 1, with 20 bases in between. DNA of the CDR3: TGTGCCTGGTCCTCTTCTACGGGGGAAGGGAACACTGAAGCTTTCTTT. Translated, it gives CAWSSSTGEGNTEAFF.